The 18 T cell receptor beta chains below come from one sample, sequenced in a study of T cells in Graves' hyperthyroidism and ophthalmopathy. Regions amplified from RNA transcripts were the TCR beta CDR3 regions. The study used the HTBI primer set for a first-round RT-PCR of the TCR CDR3. TCRdb recomputed calls from the multiplex PCR reads with MiXCR, one row per CDR3 protein. The data contain fewer than 250,000 distinct CDR3 sequences, approximately 17% of them singletons. The sequenced material came from blood. These receptors all come from a man in his fifties with Graves' hyperthyroidism.

The chain combines TRBV11-3 with TRBJ2-4; weak D call: TRBD2 (5 bases). The V end was cut by 0 bases, the J end by 1 base, with 13 bases between. Per germline, CDR1 SGHNT and CDR2 YENEEA. The CDR3 is 17 amino acids. CDR3 nucleotide sequence: TGTGCCAGCAGCTTAGATTGGAGCGGACCCGCCAAAAACATTCAGTACTTC. Translated, it gives CASSLDWSGPAKNIQYF. Full variable domain (remainder filled in from reference TRBV11-3 and TRBJ2-4): EAGVVQSPRYKIIEKKQPVAFWCNPISGHNTLYWYLQNLGQGPELLIRYENEEAVDDSQLPKDRFSAERLKGVDSTLKIQPAELGDSAVYLCASSLDWSGPAKNIQYFGAGTRLSVL.

The chain joins TRBV5-4 to TRBJ2-5; 15 bases agree with TRBD2. The junction had 9 bases not matched to a gene; V was cut back by 4 bases and J by 5 bases. This CDR3 comprises 17 residues. CDR1 is SGHNT, CDR2 YYREEE, per germline (reference sequence). The CDR3, as DNA: TGTGCCAGCAGCCCCTCGGGACTAGCGGGAGGTGGGGAGACCCAGTACTTC. It encodes CASSPSGLAGGGETQYF.

This clonotype was picked up many times. The chain combines TRBV3-1 with TRBJ2-1; 10 bases align to TRBD2. Germline CDR1 and CDR2: LGHDT and YNNKEL (reference sequence). CDR3 size: 17 residues. V was clipped by 4 bases and J by 4 bases; unmatched bases: 10. This chain's CDR3 is CASSPFGTSALYNEQFF. The DNA for the CDR3 is TGTGCCAGCAGCCCCTTTGGGACTAGCGCCTTATACAATGAGCAGTTCTTC.

This clonotype was detected only a few times. A much more abundant neighbour one base away suggests this may be a read error. The chain is built from TRBV12-3 or TRBV12-4 and TRBJ1-1; the D is unclear. The CDR3 is 12 amino acids. Here the CDR3 reads CARSFLPTEAFF. DNA of the CDR3: TGTGCCAGAAGTTTTCTACCCACTGAAGCTTTCTTT.

This clonotype occurred many times. DNA of the CDR3: TGTGCCAGCTTGCGGACTCTAGTCTCCTACGAGCAGTACTTC. Translated: CASLRTLVSYEQYF. This rearrangement joins TRBV6-1 to TRBJ2-7; tentatively, D is TRBD2 (5 bases). Germline lookup yields CDR1 MNHNS and CDR2 SASEGT. The V and J ends lost 8 bases and 0 bases respectively, with 14 bases between them. The CDR3 has 14 residues.

This chain's CDR3 is CASSLSTSGRYEQYF. CDR3 in DNA: TGCGCCAGCAGCTTGTCAACTAGCGGGAGATACGAGCAGTACTTC. The rearrangement links TRBV5-1 to TRBJ2-7; TRBD2 aligns across 11 bases. V was clipped by 1 base and J by 4 bases; unmatched bases: 4. The CDR3 is made up of 15 amino acids. CDR1 and CDR2 (germline): SGHRS, YFSETQ.

This clonotype has a count of ten or more. The chain carries TRBV18 and TRBJ1-5; D is ambiguous. The CDR3 covers 13 residues. The V end lost 4 bases, the J end lost 0 bases, and 4 bases lay between the germline ends. Germline V gives CDR1 KGHSH, CDR2 LQKENI. The CDR3 nucleotides are TGTGCCAGCTCACAGGGTAGCAATCAGCCCCAGCATTTT. Encoded protein: CASSQGSNQPQHF.

As regards this clonotype: It may be a read error: a sequence one base away is much more abundant. V is TRBV20-1 and J is TRBJ2-4, with 7 bases that match TRBD1. The germline V gene encodes CDR1 DFQATT and CDR2 SNEGSKA (reference sequence). This CDR3 contains 15 residues. The chain's CDR3 is CSVRDRDGAKNIQYF. The CDR3 coding sequence is TGCAGTGTTAGAGACAGGGACGGAGCCAAAAACATTCAGTACTTC.

This rearrangement joins TRBV28 to TRBJ2-1; the D is unclear. CDR1 is MDHEN and CDR2 is SYDVKM in the germline V gene. V was shortened by 4 bases and J by 5 bases, with 9 bases between the two germline ends. The CDR3 is made up of 13 amino acids. The CDR3 coding sequence is TGTGCCAGCAGTTACCTCACCAACAATGAGCAGTTCTTC. Translated: CASSYLTNNEQFF.

This clonotype was observed many times. The chain recombines TRBV3-1 with TRBJ2-1, with 8 nucleotides matching TRBD1. This CDR3 is 15 amino acids long. Germline loops: CDR1 LGHDT, CDR2 YNNKEL (reference sequence). V lost 6 bases, J lost 9 bases, and 13 bases stayed unmatched. The CDR3 DNA reads TGTGCCAGCAGTGGTCGGTGGCAGGGGGCTGGTGAGCAGTTCTTC. Its protein is CASSGRWQGAGEQFF.

The table lists this clonotype with a few counts. Being one base from a much bigger clone, this may be a read error. DNA of the CDR3: TGTGCCAGCAGGGAACAGGGGCCTGCTAGCGGGAGTTCGGAAGGGACCCAGTACTTC. Protein: CASREQGPASGSSEGTQYF. This chain joins TRBV28 and TRBJ2-5; 10 bases line up with TRBD2. The CDR3 runs to 19 residues. J gave up 7 bases and V 6 bases, and 23 bases lay outside the gene matches. The germline gives CDR1 MDHEN, CDR2 SYDVKM.

A remark on this clonotype: A read error may produce the germline difference seen at one junction end. This chain links TRBV7-7 with TRBJ2-1; 10 bases align to TRBD2. There are 16 residues in the CDR3. CDR1 and CDR2 from the germline V gene are SSHAT and FNYEAQ (reference sequence). CDR3 coding DNA: TGTGCTAGCAGCTTTCCCAGCGGGAGGGCCCATGGTGAGCAGTTCTTC. The encoded protein is CASSFPSGRAHGEQFF.

Ten or more counts support this clonotype. The chain links TRBV24-1 to TRBJ2-1, with TRBD1 matching over 7 bases. Germline assignment: CDR1 KGHDR and CDR2 SFDVKD. J lost 5 bases, V lost 5 bases, and 8 bases had no gene match. The CDR3 is 15 amino acids. CDR3 bases: TGTGCCACCAGTGCTTCGACAGGGCGCGACAATGAGCAGTTCTTC. Encoded protein: CATSASTGRDNEQFF.

This clonotype came up a few times. The chain uses TRBV7-8 and TRBJ2-2; D is unclear. Looked up from germline, CDR1 is SGHVS and CDR2 is FQNEAQ. This CDR3 is 13 amino acids long. Deletions cut 5 bases from V and 6 bases from J, with 10 bases between. The CDR3 here is CASSLRESGELFF. CDR3 DNA: TGTGCCAGCAGCCTGCGAGAGTCCGGGGAGCTGTTTTTT.

This clonotype was counted ten times or more. The chain has TRBV28 and TRBJ2-7, with TRBD2 identical over 9 bases. The CDR3 runs to 15 residues. The V and J ends lost 4 bases and 2 bases, in that order; junction bases with no gene match: 6. Germline V gives CDR1 MDHEN, CDR2 SYDVKM. This chain's CDR3 is CASSSIAGATYEQYF. The CDR3 bases are TGTGCCAGCAGTTCGATAGCGGGAGCCACCTACGAGCAGTACTTC.

This clonotype appeared many times. The J gene is TRBJ2-4, the V gene TRBV7-2; tentative D call: TRBD1 (6 bases). CDR1 SGHTA and CDR2 FQGNSA come from the germline V gene. Trimming cost V 3 bases and J 9 bases, with 9 bases left between them. The CDR3 runs 12 residues. The DNA of the CDR3 is TGTGCCAGCAGCTTGGGGGCCGGCATTCAGTACTTC. It codes for CASSLGAGIQYF.

This chain joins TRBV6-1 and TRBJ1-1; D is unclear. Trimming shortened V by 10 bases and J by 4 bases, and 19 bases separated the two germline ends. The length of the CDR3 is 14 residues. Looked up from germline, CDR1 is MNHNS and CDR2 is SASEGT. CDR3 sequence reads: CAIRLLGGPTEAFF. Written as DNA, the CDR3 is TGTGCCATCAGACTACTGGGAGGGCCCACTGAAGCTTTCTTT.

At least ten counts were recorded for this clonotype. The chain links TRBV11-2 to TRBJ2-3; TRBD2 aligns across 9 bases. Germline trimming cut 7 bases from V and 4 bases from J; bases unmatched to any gene: 12. The CDR3 runs to 16 residues. In germline, CDR1 is SGHAT, CDR2 FQNNGV. CDR3 DNA: TGTGCCAGCATCAAAACCGCTAGCGGGAACGCAGATACGCAGTATTTT. Translating it yields CASIKTASGNADTQYF. The variable domain in full, completed from reference TRBV11-2 and TRBJ2-3, reads EAGVAQSPRYKIIEKRQSVAFWCNPISGHATLYWYQQILGQGPKLLIQFQNNGVVDDSQLPKDRFSAERLKGVDSTLKIQPAKLEDSAVYLCASIKTASGNADTQYFGPGTRLTVL.